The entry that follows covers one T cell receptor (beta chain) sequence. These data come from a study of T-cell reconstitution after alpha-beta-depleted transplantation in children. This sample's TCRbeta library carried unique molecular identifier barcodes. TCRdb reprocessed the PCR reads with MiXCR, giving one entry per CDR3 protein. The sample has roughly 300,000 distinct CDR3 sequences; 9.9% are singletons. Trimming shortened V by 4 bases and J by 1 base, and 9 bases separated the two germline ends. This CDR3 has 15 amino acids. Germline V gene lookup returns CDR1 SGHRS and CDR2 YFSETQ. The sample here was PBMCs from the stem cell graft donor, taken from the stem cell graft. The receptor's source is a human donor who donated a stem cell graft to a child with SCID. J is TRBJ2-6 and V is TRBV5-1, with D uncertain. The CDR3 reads CASSTLLSGANVLTF. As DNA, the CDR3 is TGCGCCAGCAGCACCCTTCTGTCTGGGGCCAACGTCCTGACTTTC.